These T cell receptor beta chains were read from a single sample in a study of beta chain features in type 1 diabetes. TCRdb keeps only in-frame clones here, not all; method: immunoSEQ multiplex PCR. There are more than 30,000 clones in the sample; 64% occur only once, and around 2% lies in the top ten. Material: Tregs from blood. These receptors were collected from a woman aged 25 to 45 in good health. The CDR3 runs from the conserved cysteine through the conserved F or W. Each record gives: J gene, clone size, D gene, V gene, CDR3 DNA, CDR3 protein. The D gene is left open where the match is weak. Some rows have no size entry. The others give once, few or many, or a class for an expanded clone.

j_gene: TRBJ2-5
abundance: NA
d_gene: NA
v_gene: TRBV28
CDR3nt: TGTGCCAGCAGTTTATCCGGGGGACTCACTAAGCAGTACTTC
CDR3aa: CASSLSGGLTKQYF

j_gene: TRBJ2-7
abundance: NA
d_gene: NA
v_gene: TRBV4-3
CDR3nt: TGCGCCAGCAGCCAAGCTGTCGGACAGTCCTACGAGCAGTACTTC
CDR3aa: CASSQAVGQSYEQYF

j_gene: TRBJ2-2
abundance: NA
d_gene: NA
v_gene: TRBV7-6
CDR3nt: TGTGCCAGCAGCAAGGGACAATACACCGGGGAGCTGTTTTTT
CDR3aa: CASSKGQYTGELFF

j_gene: TRBJ2-1
abundance: NA
d_gene: TRBD2
v_gene: TRBV5-1
CDR3nt: TGCGCCAGCAGCTACGGACTAGCGGGAGGATTTACGTTCTTC
CDR3aa: CASSYGLAGGFTFF

j_gene: TRBJ2-2
abundance: NA
d_gene: TRBD2
v_gene: TRBV15
CDR3nt: TGTGCCACCAGCAGACTCCGGATGACTAGCGGGAGCGTTACCGGGGAGCTGTTTTTT
CDR3aa: CATSRLRMTSGSVTGELFF

j_gene: TRBJ2-1
abundance: NA
d_gene: NA
v_gene: TRBV7-9
CDR3nt: TGTGCCAGCAGCTTAGCTTCTGCGAGCGGCTACAATGAGCAGTTCTTC
CDR3aa: CASSLASASGYNEQFF

j_gene: TRBJ2-5
abundance: NA
d_gene: NA
v_gene: TRBV7-9
CDR3nt: TGTGCCAGCAGCGGACAAGGGGGAGAGACCCAGCACTTC
CDR3aa: CASSGQGGETQHF

j_gene: TRBJ2-3
abundance: NA
d_gene: TRBD1
v_gene: TRBV5-1
CDR3nt: TGCGCCAGCAGCTTGGAGACAGGGTACCCAGATACGCAGTATTTT
CDR3aa: CASSLETGYPDTQYF

j_gene: TRBJ2-1
abundance: few
d_gene: TRBD2
v_gene: TRBV18
CDR3nt: TGTGCCAGCTCACCGGATCTAGCGGGACAGCAGTTCTTC
CDR3aa: CASSPDLAGQQFF

j_gene: TRBJ1-3
abundance: NA
d_gene: TRBD1
v_gene: TRBV28
CDR3nt: TGTGCCAGCAGTTTAGGGACAGCCTCTGGAAACACCATATATTTT
CDR3aa: CASSLGTASGNTIYF

j_gene: TRBJ2-5
abundance: NA
d_gene: NA
v_gene: TRBV5-1
CDR3nt: TGCGCCAGCAGCTTGTCGGCGGGGATGTACCAAGAGACCCAGTACTTC
CDR3aa: CASSLSAGMYQETQYF

j_gene: TRBJ2-3
abundance: few
d_gene: TRBD1
v_gene: TRBV7-9
CDR3nt: TGTGCCAGCAGCTTAGGACAGGGGACAGATACGCAGTATTTT
CDR3aa: CASSLGQGTDTQYF

j_gene: TRBJ2-7
abundance: few
d_gene: NA
v_gene: TRBV11-2
CDR3nt: TGTGCCAGCAGCTTAAGCCCTCCCTACGAGCAGTACTTC
CDR3aa: CASSLSPPYEQYF

j_gene: TRBJ2-7
abundance: NA
d_gene: TRBD2
v_gene: TRBV28
CDR3nt: TGTGCCAGCACTCTGACTAGCGGGAGCACCGAGCAGTACTTC
CDR3aa: CASTLTSGSTEQYF

j_gene: TRBJ1-1
abundance: NA
d_gene: NA
v_gene: TRBV7-3
CDR3nt: TGTGCCAGCAGCTTAGATCCGGGGGTAGGAGCTTTCTTT
CDR3aa: CASSLDPGVGAFF

j_gene: TRBJ2-1
abundance: few
d_gene: TRBD2
v_gene: TRBV4-2
CDR3nt: TGTGCCAGCAGCCAGGCTAGCGGGAGCCTGAGGAATGAGCAGTTCTTC
CDR3aa: CASSQASGSLRNEQFF

j_gene: TRBJ2-1
abundance: NA
d_gene: TRBD1
v_gene: TRBV18
CDR3nt: TGTGCCAGCTCACCAGGACAGGGCCTATACAATGAGCAGTTCTTC
CDR3aa: CASSPGQGLYNEQFF

j_gene: TRBJ2-3
abundance: NA
d_gene: TRBD2
v_gene: TRBV10-3
CDR3nt: TGTGCCATCAGTGAGGGACTAGGGTTCGGCACAGATACGCAGTATTTT
CDR3aa: CAISEGLGFGTDTQYF

j_gene: TRBJ1-2
abundance: medium-sized
d_gene: NA
v_gene: TRBV7-2
CDR3nt: TGTGCCAGCAGCTTGGGGACTCTAAACCGAGGCTACACCTTC
CDR3aa: CASSLGTLNRGYTF

j_gene: TRBJ2-3
abundance: NA
d_gene: NA
v_gene: TRBV5-4
CDR3nt: TGTGCCAGCAGCTTGGGGCTAGCGTCAGATACGCAGTATTTT
CDR3aa: CASSLGLASDTQYF

j_gene: TRBJ2-7
abundance: NA
d_gene: NA
v_gene: TRBV9
CDR3nt: TGTGCCAGCAGCGTAGGGATGGCTAGCTCCTACGAGCAGTACTTC
CDR3aa: CASSVGMASSYEQYF

j_gene: TRBJ2-5
abundance: NA
d_gene: NA
v_gene: TRBV5-6
CDR3nt: TGTGCCAGCAGCTTGTTCGAAGAGACCCAGTACTTC
CDR3aa: CASSLFEETQYF

j_gene: TRBJ2-2
abundance: once
d_gene: TRBD2
v_gene: TRBV11-2
CDR3nt: TGTGCCAGCAGGAAAGGACTAGTAGGCGCCGGGGAGCTGTTTTTT
CDR3aa: CASRKGLVGAGELFF

j_gene: TRBJ2-5
abundance: NA
d_gene: TRBD1
v_gene: TRBV5-1
CDR3nt: TGCGCCAGCAGCTTGGCCCCCGGACAGGGGGGGGCCCAGTACTTC
CDR3aa: CASSLAPGQGGAQYF

j_gene: TRBJ1-2
abundance: few
d_gene: TRBD1
v_gene: TRBV5-4
CDR3nt: TGTGCCAGCAGCTTGGACAGGGGCTATGGCTACACCTTC
CDR3aa: CASSLDRGYGYTF

j_gene: TRBJ2-7
abundance: NA
d_gene: TRBD2
v_gene: TRBV7-8
CDR3nt: TGTGCCAGCAGCCCACACCCTTTAGCGGGTATCTCCGAGCAGTACTTC
CDR3aa: CASSPHPLAGISEQYF

j_gene: TRBJ2-5
abundance: few
d_gene: NA
v_gene: TRBV7-9
CDR3nt: TGTGCCAGCGCTCGTGCGGGGGAGACCCAGTACTTC
CDR3aa: CASARAGETQYF

j_gene: TRBJ2-7
abundance: once
d_gene: NA
v_gene: TRBV18
CDR3nt: TGTGCCAGCTCTCTTTCTCCCGGGAGCTCCTACGAGCAGTACTTC
CDR3aa: CASSLSPGSSYEQYF

j_gene: TRBJ1-2
abundance: NA
d_gene: TRBD1
v_gene: TRBV28
CDR3nt: TGTGCCAGCAGTTTAGGGACAGGGAGAACTGGCTACACCTTC
CDR3aa: CASSLGTGRTGYTF

j_gene: TRBJ2-3
abundance: few
d_gene: TRBD2
v_gene: TRBV29-1
CDR3nt: TGCAGCGTTGAAAGGCTAGCGGGAGAAGCAGATACGCAGTATTTT
CDR3aa: CSVERLAGEADTQYF

j_gene: TRBJ2-7
abundance: few
d_gene: NA
v_gene: TRBV11-2
CDR3nt: TGTGCCAGCAGCTTCGGTGTAGCGCAGTACTTC
CDR3aa: CASSFGVAQYF

j_gene: TRBJ2-7
abundance: NA
d_gene: TRBD2
v_gene: TRBV6-6
CDR3nt: TGTGCCAGCAACCTTGGGGCTAGCGGTTCCTACGAGCAGTACTTC
CDR3aa: CASNLGASGSYEQYF

j_gene: TRBJ2-3
abundance: NA
d_gene: NA
v_gene: TRBV7-8
CDR3nt: TGTGCCAGCAGCGTACGCCGGGACACAGATACGCAGTATTTT
CDR3aa: CASSVRRDTDTQYF

j_gene: TRBJ2-1
abundance: NA
d_gene: TRBD2
v_gene: TRBV5-1
CDR3nt: TGCGCCAGCAGCTTTGGAACTAGCGGGAACTACAATGAGCAGTTCTTC
CDR3aa: CASSFGTSGNYNEQFF

j_gene: TRBJ2-7
abundance: NA
d_gene: NA
v_gene: TRBV20-1
CDR3nt: TGCAGTGCTAGTCTACTCGAGCAGTACTTC
CDR3aa: CSASLLEQYF

j_gene: TRBJ1-1
abundance: NA
d_gene: NA
v_gene: TRBV6-9
CDR3nt: TGTGCCAGCAGTAAAAAAGGGGCTGAAGCTTTCTTT
CDR3aa: CASSKKGAEAFF

j_gene: TRBJ2-1
abundance: once
d_gene: NA
v_gene: TRBV18
CDR3nt: TGTGCCAGCTCACCACTCCACACAGTTAGCTCCTACAATGAGCAGTTCTTC
CDR3aa: CASSPLHTVSSYNEQFF

j_gene: TRBJ1-5
abundance: few
d_gene: NA
v_gene: TRBV15
CDR3nt: TGTGCCACCAGCAAAAGAGAGGAAGTTAGCAATCAGCCCCAGCATTTT
CDR3aa: CATSKREEVSNQPQHF

j_gene: TRBJ1-1
abundance: NA
d_gene: TRBD1
v_gene: TRBV11-1
CDR3nt: TGTGCCAGCAGCTTCTCGACAGGGTGGGACACTGAAGCTTTCTTT
CDR3aa: CASSFSTGWDTEAFF

j_gene: TRBJ2-1
abundance: NA
d_gene: TRBD2
v_gene: TRBV11-2
CDR3nt: TGTGCCAGCAGCTTAGTTGGACTAGCGGGTGACAATGAGCAGTTCTTC
CDR3aa: CASSLVGLAGDNEQFF

j_gene: TRBJ2-7
abundance: once
d_gene: TRBD1
v_gene: TRBV7-9
CDR3nt: TGTGCCAGCAGCTTAGCGGGACAGGGGCACGTCGAGCAGTACTTC
CDR3aa: CASSLAGQGHVEQYF

j_gene: TRBJ1-2
abundance: NA
d_gene: NA
v_gene: TRBV7-9
CDR3nt: TGTGCCAGCAGCTTAGAACTTTTGGGCGGCTACACCTTC
CDR3aa: CASSLELLGGYTF

j_gene: TRBJ2-2
abundance: NA
d_gene: TRBD1
v_gene: TRBV4-1
CDR3nt: TGCGCCAGCAGCCAAGAATGGGGGACAGAGAACACCGGGGAGCTGTTTTTT
CDR3aa: CASSQEWGTENTGELFF

j_gene: TRBJ2-7
abundance: NA
d_gene: TRBD2
v_gene: TRBV18
CDR3nt: TGTGCCAGCTCAAGGACTAGCGGGGGGACCTCCTACGAGCAGTACTTC
CDR3aa: CASSRTSGGTSYEQYF

j_gene: TRBJ2-7
abundance: NA
d_gene: NA
v_gene: TRBV5-4
CDR3nt: TGTGCCAGCAGCTCGAGACTACCGTACGAGCAGTACTTC
CDR3aa: CASSSRLPYEQYF

j_gene: TRBJ2-2
abundance: NA
d_gene: NA
v_gene: TRBV9
CDR3nt: TGTGCCAGCAGCGTACAGGGATCGGGCACCGGGGAGCTGTTTTTT
CDR3aa: CASSVQGSGTGELFF

j_gene: TRBJ2-3
abundance: NA
d_gene: TRBD2
v_gene: TRBV9
CDR3nt: TGTGCCAGCAGCGTAGGTAGCGGGAGCGCTAATACGCAGTATTTT
CDR3aa: CASSVGSGSANTQYF

j_gene: TRBJ2-1
abundance: NA
d_gene: NA
v_gene: TRBV5-5
CDR3nt: TGTGCCAGCAGCTTGGAGAGGCCGGGACTGTTGGGTAACAATGAGCAGTTCTTC
CDR3aa: CASSLERPGLLGNNEQFF

j_gene: TRBJ2-1
abundance: few
d_gene: TRBD2
v_gene: TRBV19
CDR3nt: TGTGCCAGTAGTCCCAAGGGGAGGCTAGCGGGAGATAATGAGCAGTTCTTC
CDR3aa: CASSPKGRLAGDNEQFF

j_gene: TRBJ1-1
abundance: NA
d_gene: NA
v_gene: TRBV6-1
CDR3nt: TGTGCCAGCAGCGACTCCGAGGGAGCTTTCTTT
CDR3aa: CASSDSEGAFF

j_gene: TRBJ2-1
abundance: NA
d_gene: TRBD2
v_gene: TRBV4-2
CDR3nt: TGTGCCAGCAGCTCACTAGCGAACCCCTACAATGAGCAGTTCTTC
CDR3aa: CASSSLANPYNEQFF

j_gene: TRBJ2-1
abundance: NA
d_gene: TRBD2
v_gene: TRBV18
CDR3nt: TGTGCCAGCTCACCCCTTACTAGCGCAGGTGAGCAGTTCTTC
CDR3aa: CASSPLTSAGEQFF